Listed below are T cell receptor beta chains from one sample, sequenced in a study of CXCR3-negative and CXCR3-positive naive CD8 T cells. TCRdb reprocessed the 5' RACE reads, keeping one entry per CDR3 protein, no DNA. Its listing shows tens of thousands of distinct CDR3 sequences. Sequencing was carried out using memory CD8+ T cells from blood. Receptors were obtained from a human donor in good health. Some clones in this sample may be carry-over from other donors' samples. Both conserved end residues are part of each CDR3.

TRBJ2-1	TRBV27	CASSYFGGSYEQFF
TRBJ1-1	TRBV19	CASSIDLEGTKAFF
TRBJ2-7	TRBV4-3	CASSQSRTGSTYEQYF
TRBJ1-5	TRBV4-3	CASSPGGQTYSNQPQHF
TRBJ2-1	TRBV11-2	CASREGTGVDEQFF
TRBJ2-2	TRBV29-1	CSVEGGAGVSGELFF
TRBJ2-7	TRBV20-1	CSARDLGGGAYEQYF
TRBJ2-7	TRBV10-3	CAIFGTSGAKSYEQYF
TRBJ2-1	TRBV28	CASSLGSAPLNEQFF
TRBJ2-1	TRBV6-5	CASGYGANNEQFF
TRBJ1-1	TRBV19	CASSMILVTGPLNTEAFF
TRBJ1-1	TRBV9	CASRSGANTEAFF
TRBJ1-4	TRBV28	CASSPYRDMNEKLFF
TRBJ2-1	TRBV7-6	CASSLDPYNEQFF
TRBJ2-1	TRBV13	CASSLWSSYNEQFF
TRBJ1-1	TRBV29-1	CSVSGGGYTEAFF
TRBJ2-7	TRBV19	CASSASTGTVYEQYF
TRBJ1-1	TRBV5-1	CASGEGFENTEAFF
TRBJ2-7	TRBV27	CASSLYYLHYEQYF
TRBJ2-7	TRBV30	CAWTGPVEQYF
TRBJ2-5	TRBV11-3	CASSFPGIQETQYF
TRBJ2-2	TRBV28	CASSTPSGGPNTGELFF
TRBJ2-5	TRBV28	CASSLASQETQYF
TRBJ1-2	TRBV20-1	CSARDTGLYGYTF
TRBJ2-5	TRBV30	CAWSASGGSLETQYF
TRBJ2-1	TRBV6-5	CASSYREHNEQFF
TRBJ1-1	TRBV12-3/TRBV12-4	CASTWGTMNTEAFF
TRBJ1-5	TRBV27	CASSLSGEGGGNQPQHF
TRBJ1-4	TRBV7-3	CASSLAGSPNEKLFF
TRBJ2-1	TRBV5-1	CARTWIPNLQFF
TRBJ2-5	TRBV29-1	CSVDPTGDGETQYF
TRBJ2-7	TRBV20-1	CSASLGSGGPYEQYF
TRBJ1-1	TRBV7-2	CASSIEPAALEAFF
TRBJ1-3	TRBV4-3	CASSQDRSSGNTIYF
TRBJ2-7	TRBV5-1	CASSLRDKAYEQYF
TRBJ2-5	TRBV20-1	CSARDIRDLVPETQYF
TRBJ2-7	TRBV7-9	CASSLGTGEVYEQYF
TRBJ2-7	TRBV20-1	CSARVQDYEQYF
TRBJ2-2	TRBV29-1	CSASPRGVGELFF
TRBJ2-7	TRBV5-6	CASSFSLEQYF
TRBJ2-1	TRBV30	CAWSFNPRDRGEVNEQFF
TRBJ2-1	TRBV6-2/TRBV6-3	CASSYGFYNEQFF
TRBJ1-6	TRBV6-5	CASSPYRGASYNSPLHF
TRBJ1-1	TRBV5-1	CASSQGQGAVTEAFF
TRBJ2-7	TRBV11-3	CASSNGDTPRYEQYF
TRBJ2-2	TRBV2	CASSDPGTLNTGELFF
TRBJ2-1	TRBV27	CASRALTRMGYNEQFF
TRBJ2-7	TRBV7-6	CASSLEGVSSYEQYF
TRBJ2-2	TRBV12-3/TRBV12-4	CASSYGTGELFF
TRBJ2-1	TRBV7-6	CASSEPGLGNEQFF
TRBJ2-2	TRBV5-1	CASSSYRVSGELFF
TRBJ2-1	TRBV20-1	CSAPGALSSYNEQFF